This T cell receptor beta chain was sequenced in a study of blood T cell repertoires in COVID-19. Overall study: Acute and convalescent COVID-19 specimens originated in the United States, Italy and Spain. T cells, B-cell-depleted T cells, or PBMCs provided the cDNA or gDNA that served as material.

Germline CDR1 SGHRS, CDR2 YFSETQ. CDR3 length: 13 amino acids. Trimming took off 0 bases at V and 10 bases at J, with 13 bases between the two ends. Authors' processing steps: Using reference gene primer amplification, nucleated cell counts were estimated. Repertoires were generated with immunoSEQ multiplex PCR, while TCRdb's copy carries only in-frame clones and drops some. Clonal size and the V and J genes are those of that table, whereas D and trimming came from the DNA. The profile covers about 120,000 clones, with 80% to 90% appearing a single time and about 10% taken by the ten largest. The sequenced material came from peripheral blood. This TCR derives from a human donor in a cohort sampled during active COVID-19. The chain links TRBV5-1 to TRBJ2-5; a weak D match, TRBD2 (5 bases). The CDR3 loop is CASSLEGIRGQYF. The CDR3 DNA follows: TGCGCCAGCAGCTTGGAGGGCATACGGGGCCAGTACTTC. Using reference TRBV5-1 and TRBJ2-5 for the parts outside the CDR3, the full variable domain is KAGVTQTPRYLIKTRGQQVTLSCSPISGHRSVSWYQQTPGQGLQFLFEYFSETQRNKGNFPGRFSGRQFSNSRSEMNVSTLELGDSALYLCASSLEGIRGQYFGPGTRLLVL.